A single sample gave rise to the 26 T cell receptor beta chains below, sequenced in a study of T cells in Graves' hyperthyroidism and ophthalmopathy. It was RNA transcripts that yielded the amplified TCR beta CDR3 regions. HTBI primers drove first-round RT-PCR of the TCR CDR3. TCRdb redid the calling of the multiplex PCR reads with MiXCR, one entry per CDR3 protein. There are 370,000 or so distinct CDR3 sequences in the sample; around a quarter occur only once, and around four fifths lies in the top ten. The sample was blood. These receptors originate from a man between 50 and 59 years old with Graves' hyperthyroidism.

J is TRBJ1-1 and V is TRBV6-5; D gene ambiguous. The ends were cut back, 2 bases at V and 2 bases at J, with 12 bases in the middle. The CDR3 is made up of 15 amino acids. Germline-derived CDR1 and CDR2 are MNHEY and SVGAGI. The CDR3 DNA reads TGTGCCAGCAGTTACCTTCCCATTAGCAACACTGAAGCTTTCTTT. Amino acid sequence: CASSYLPISNTEAFF.

This clonotype was detected only a few times. J is TRBJ2-7 and V is TRBV7-8; D tentatively fits TRBD1 or TRBD2 (7 bases each). The germline V and J ends were trimmed by 6 bases and 6 bases, with 15 bases remaining between them. The CDR3 runs to 13 residues. The germline gives CDR1 SGHVS, CDR2 FQNEAQ. CDR3 bases: TGTGCCAGCAGTCAACAGGGGAGGGGCGAGCAGTACTTC. This sequence encodes CASSQQGRGEQYF.

This clonotype was observed at least ten times. The J gene is TRBJ2-3, the V gene TRBV3-1; D is perhaps TRBD2 (6 bases). The germline V gene has CDR1 LGHDT and CDR2 YNNKEL (reference sequence). The length of the CDR3 is 15 residues. V was cut by 3 bases and J by 2 bases, with 12 bases left in between. CDR3 amino acids: CASSQTGLITDTQYF. CDR3 nucleotides: TGTGCCAGCAGCCAGACGGGACTTATCACAGATACGCAGTATTTT.

At least ten counts were recorded for this clonotype. This chain uses TRBV11-2 with TRBJ2-3, with 7 bases identical to TRBD2. This CDR3 has 15 residues. Germline V lookup: CDR1 SGHAT, CDR2 FQNNGV. V lost 3 bases and J lost 0; bases outside the gene matches: 3. CDR3 nucleotides: TGTGCCAGCAGCTTTTCTAGCGGAAGCACAGATACGCAGTATTTT. Translating it yields CASSFSSGSTDTQYF. Together with reference TRBV11-2 and TRBJ2-3, the CDR3 gives the full variable domain: EAGVAQSPRYKIIEKRQSVAFWCNPISGHATLYWYQQILGQGPKLLIQFQNNGVVDDSQLPKDRFSAERLKGVDSTLKIQPAKLEDSAVYLCASSFSSGSTDTQYFGPGTRLTVL.

A few counts support this clonotype. J is TRBJ1-1 and V is TRBV14, with D maybe TRBD1 (6 bases). Germline V gives CDR1 SGHDN, CDR2 FVKESK. The CDR3 spans 13 residues. Deletions cut 0 bases from V and 10 bases from J, with 12 bases between. CDR3 bases: TGTGCCAGCAGCCAAGACAGGGGAGTCGGAGCTTTCTTT. It specifies CASSQDRGVGAFF. The entire variable domain, with the rest obtained from reference TRBV14 and TRBJ1-1, is as follows: EAGVTQFPSHSVIEKGQTVTLRCDPISGHDNLYWYRRVMGKEIKFLLHFVKESKQDESGMPNNRFLAERTGGTYSTLKVQPAELEDSGVYFCASSQDRGVGAFFGQGTRLTVV.

This clonotype was detected ten times or more. The chain combines TRBV16 with TRBJ1-1; no clear D gene. Germline CDR1 KGHSY, CDR2 FQNENV. Trimming took off 2 bases at V and 0 bases at J, with 7 bases between the two ends. This CDR3 is 14 amino acids long. CDR3 coding DNA: TGTGCCAGCAGCCAACTAGGGTTGAACACTGAAGCTTTCTTT. It is translated as CASSQLGLNTEAFF. Drawing the rest from reference TRBV16 and TRBJ1-1, the complete variable domain is GEEVAQTPKHLVRGEGQKAKLYCAPIKGHSYVFWYQQVLKNEFKFLISFQNENVFDETGMPKERFSAKCLPNSPCSLEIQATKLEDSAVYFCASSQLGLNTEAFFGQGTRLTVV.

This clonotype was counted at least ten times. The chain combines TRBV29-1 with TRBJ2-5, with 7 bases that match TRBD1. Per the germline V gene, CDR1 is SQVTM and CDR2 is ANQGSEA. The CDR3 has 13 amino acids. Trimming cost V 7 bases and J 1 base; bases outside gene matches: 6. The CDR3 is CSGTGQVQETQYF. CDR3 in DNA: TGCAGCGGGACAGGACAAGTCCAAGAGACCCAGTACTTC.

This clonotype was recorded at least ten times. V gene TRBV10-3 combines with J gene TRBJ2-1; TRBD2 aligns across 7 bases. V lost 3 bases and J lost 6; bases outside the gene matches: 5. This CDR3 region has 14 residues. Germline V gene lookup returns CDR1 ENHRY and CDR2 SYGVKD. The CDR3 DNA follows: TGTGCCATCAGTGACGAGGGAGGGCCCAATGAGCAGTTCTTC. This sequence encodes CAISDEGGPNEQFF.

This clonotype showed up many times. The chain is built from TRBV7-9 and TRBJ2-7; 7 bases agree with TRBD2. Germline CDR1 SEHNR, CDR2 FQNEAQ (reference sequence). This CDR3 comprises 12 residues. With 1 base clipped from V and 7 bases from J, the junction kept 1 base outside the gene matches. Written as DNA, the CDR3 is TGTGCCAGCAGCTTAGGCGGGAGAGAGCAGTACTTC. Its protein product is CASSLGGREQYF.

This clonotype was recorded at least ten times. The rearrangement links TRBV28 to TRBJ1-4; D unclear. CDR1 is MDHEN, CDR2 SYDVKM, per germline. V lost 2 bases, J lost 3 bases, and 1 base lay in between. This CDR3 spans 12 amino acids. This chain's CDR3 is CASSLPNEKLFF. CDR3 DNA: TGTGCCAGCAGTTTACCTAATGAAAAACTGTTTTTT.

V usage is TRBV9 and J usage is TRBJ2-1; 7 bases are shared with TRBD1. Trimming cost V 3 bases and J 5 bases; bases outside gene matches: 11. Germline V gene sequence: CDR1 SGDLS, CDR2 YYNGEE. This CDR3 comprises 16 residues. CDR3 in DNA: TGTGCCAGCAGCGCACCCCCGGGACAGAAACACAATGAGCAGTTCTTC. It encodes CASSAPPGQKHNEQFF.

The gene calls are TRBV20-1 and TRBJ2-7; D remains unclear. Trimming removed 3 bases from V and 0 bases from J, with 3 bases in between. There are 11 residues in the CDR3. Per the germline V gene, CDR1 is DFQATT and CDR2 is SNEGSKA (reference sequence). CDR3 coding DNA: TGCAGTGCTAGCGGCTCCTACGAGCAGTACTTC. Its protein product is CSASGSYEQYF.

The chain is built from TRBV30 and TRBJ2-1, with TRBD2 matching over 16 bases. This CDR3 spans 18 amino acids. Per germline, CDR1 GTSNPN and CDR2 SVGIG (reference sequence). J lost 3 bases, V lost 3 bases, and 8 bases had no gene match. The CDR3 DNA reads as TGTGCCTGGAGAGCCGGGACTAGCGGGAGGGCCATCTACAATGAGCAGTTCTTC. Translating it yields CAWRAGTSGRAIYNEQFF.

The table lists this clonotype with a few counts. This chain's CDR3 is CASSSSRGDTGELFF. CDR3 DNA: TGTGCCAGCAGCTCCTCCAGGGGAGACACCGGGGAGCTGTTTTTT. The chain combines TRBV7-2 with TRBJ2-2, with D tentatively TRBD1 (6 bases). The germline V gene has CDR1 SGHTA and CDR2 FQGNSA. Trimming left V 4 bases short and J 3 bases short, with 12 bases between. The CDR3 totals 15 residues.

This clonotype has a handful of counts. The gene calls are TRBV15 and TRBJ2-4; TRBD1 agrees at 8 bases. CDR3 size: 15 residues. V was pared by 3 bases and J by 7 bases, with 8 bases of the junction left unmatched. Per the germline V gene, CDR1 is LNHNV and CDR2 is YYDKDF (reference sequence). CDR3 loop: CATSRDRDYRNIQYF. CDR3 nucleotide sequence: TGTGCCACCAGCAGGGACAGGGATTATCGGAACATTCAGTACTTC.

The sample holds a few counts of this clonotype. The chain employs TRBV10-1 and TRBJ2-1, with 14 positions matching TRBD2. V lost 10 bases, J lost 2 bases, and 13 bases stayed unmatched. The CDR3 runs 18 residues. Germline V gives CDR1 WNHNN, CDR2 SYGVQD (reference sequence). The CDR3 is CANQPGLAGVQAYNEQFF. The CDR3 DNA is TGCGCCAACCAACCGGGACTAGCGGGAGTTCAGGCCTACAATGAGCAGTTCTTC.

The chain uses TRBV6-2 or TRBV6-3 and TRBJ2-1, with TRBD2 as a possible D gene (5 bases). V gave up 0 bases and J gave up 5 bases, with 14 bases separating them. The CDR3 is made up of 16 amino acids. From germline, CDR1 is MNHEY and CDR2 SVGEGT. CDR3 nucleotide sequence: TGTGCCAGCAGTTACTCTTTCGGGGAGCCAGACAATGAGCAGTTCTTC. Amino acid sequence: CASSYSFGEPDNEQFF.

This clonotype was detected only once. This chain connects TRBV7-9 to TRBJ1-1; maybe TRBD1 (5 bases). V lost 1 base and J 5 bases, leaving 11 bases between the germline ends. In germline, CDR1 is SEHNR, CDR2 FQNEAQ (reference sequence). The CDR3 covers 14 residues. CDR3 residues: CASSLESGGTEAFF. Written as DNA, the CDR3 is TGTGCCAGCAGCTTAGAATCGGGGGGGACTGAAGCTTTCTTT.

This clonotype was observed many times. The chain couples TRBV5-1 to TRBJ2-3; perhaps TRBD2 as D (8 bases). Germline-derived CDR1 and CDR2 are SGHRS and YFSETQ. Trimming shortened V by 4 bases and J by 3 bases, and 15 bases separated the two germline ends. CDR3 size: 15 residues. CDR3 sequence (DNA): TGCGCCAGCAGCGGGATAGCGGGACAGACAGATACGCAGTATTTT. It is translated as CASSGIAGQTDTQYF.

This clonotype was detected many times. The J gene is TRBJ1-1, the V gene TRBV12-3 or TRBV12-4, with a tentative D call TRBD1 (5 bases). CDR3 length equals 12 residues. With 7 bases removed from V and 6 bases from J, the gap between germline ends came to 12 bases. The CDR3 DNA is TGTGCCAGCACCTCCGGGGGGTCTGAAGCTTTCTTT. It yields the protein CASTSGGSEAFF.

A few counts support this clonotype. The rearrangement links TRBV29-1 to TRBJ1-2; 8 bases map to TRBD1. The V and J ends lost 3 bases and 6 bases, in that order; junction bases with no gene match: 6. The CDR3 has 13 amino acids. CDR1 and CDR2 (germline): SQVTM, ANQGSEA. CDR3 nucleotides: TGCAGCGTTGACTTACAGGGACAGGATGGCTACACCTTC. Protein: CSVDLQGQDGYTF.

The chain recombines TRBV5-1 with TRBJ1-1; 10 bases match TRBD1. The CDR3 consists of 14 residues. CDR1 and CDR2 from the germline V gene are SGHRS and YFSETQ. Trimming took 3 bases from V and 3 from J; bases not matched to a gene: 2. The CDR3 nucleotides are TGCGCCAGCAGCTCCGGGACAGGGGACACTGAAGCTTTCTTT. It codes for CASSSGTGDTEAFF.

This clonotype appeared many times. The V and J genes are TRBV11-1 and TRBJ2-7, with 12 bases identical to TRBD2. V lost 5 bases and J lost 5; bases outside the gene matches: 4. CDR1 is SGHAT and CDR2 is FQDESV in the germline V gene (reference sequence). The CDR3 runs to 14 residues. The CDR3 coding sequence is TGTGCCAGCAGCCCTCGACTAGCGGGAGACGAGCAGTACTTC. It yields the protein CASSPRLAGDEQYF.

This clonotype has a handful of counts. The chain recombines TRBV5-1 with TRBJ2-1, with D possibly called TRBD1 or TRBD2 (5 bases each). The CDR3 covers 12 residues. Germline-derived CDR1 and CDR2 are SGHRS and YFSETQ. Trimming shortened V by 3 bases and J by 8 bases, and 9 bases separated the two germline ends. The CDR3 DNA follows: TGCGCCAGCAGCTATGAGGGGTATGAGCAGTTCTTC. Translation: CASSYEGYEQFF.

This clonotype was observed a few times. The CDR3 sequence: CASSGDSSLPDAQYF. DNA for the CDR3: TGTGCCAGCAGTGGGGACAGTTCTCTCCCCGATGCGCAGTATTTT. The rearrangement links TRBV2 to TRBJ2-3; 7 nucleotides align to TRBD1. J lost 10 bases, V lost 4 bases, and 14 bases had no gene match. The germline V gene encodes CDR1 SNHLY and CDR2 FYNNEI. This CDR3 has 15 residues.

V and J are TRBV7-3 and TRBJ2-3; 7 bases are shared with TRBD1. The CDR3 length is 15 residues. Germline V gene lookup returns CDR1 SGHTA and CDR2 FQGTGA. V trimming: 5 bases; J trimming: 2 bases; junction bases outside the gene matches: 7. The CDR3, as DNA: TGTGCCAGCAGCGTCTTTGGGACAGCCACAGATACGCAGTATTTT. Amino acid sequence: CASSVFGTATDTQYF.